This T cell receptor (beta chain) was recovered during a study of cytomegalovirus exposure and HLA in healthy donors (TCRdb year 2017). About the study as a whole: An earlier analysis of some 600 of the donors reported 250 to 350 Gb of sequence data and some 110 million unique TCR beta sequences obtained from 180 million or so T cells. Roughly 300 gigabases of sequencing data and some 85 million unique TCR sequences were included in an early release covering roughly 600 HLA-typed donors. Among the roughly 390 genotyped donors, roughly 80% belonged to the genetic ancestry cluster associated with self-reported Caucasian donors. The study aimed to test whether cataloging public T cell receptors could reveal signatures of past pathogen exposure. The T cell repertoires of roughly 660 subjects were profiled by immunosequencing and related to cytomegalovirus serostatus. Besides the first cohort of roughly 700 subjects, a separate validation cohort made up of over 100 different subjects was used. High-throughput TCR immunosequencing, statistical association of individual TCRs with disease status, and machine learning were combined to predict cytomegalovirus infection status. A later analysis re-analyzed previously published TCR beta repertoires from roughly 690 donors and added high-resolution HLA genotyping to study TCR occurrence patterns. Rather than drawing on any new phenotypic data, the later analysis identified candidate immune exposures from TCR beta sequences and the way those sequences occurred across donors. An earlier analysis of fewer than 750 of the donors used high-throughput TCR beta sequencing to judge whether each TCR beta V gene segment behaved as functional or pseudogenic. Donor age, sex, ethnicity and CMV serostatus were collected together with the repertoire data. A later genetic analysis took genome-wide SNP genotypes for about three fifths of the 666 donors and used that subset as a discovery cohort. All discovery cohort repertoires had been generated using a single sequencing platform. HLA typing covered class I and class II loci at four-digit resolution. The number of donors typed differed by locus, with about 629-630 for A, B, C, DRB1 and DQB1, around 560 for DQA1, 600 to 610 for DPA1, and 450 to 480 for DPB1. Because of strong linkage in the cohort, roughly 5 DR-DQ haplotypes were treated as single units for association and clustering. Across approximately 400 genotyped donors of the cohort, an average of about 240,000 unique TCR beta nucleotide sequences per donor were sequenced, and roughly a sixth of those sequences were non-productive.

The cohort consisted of 666 healthy bone marrow donors. At the time of sampling, all cohort members were nominally healthy, though unrecorded immune exposures were likely present. The donor tested CMV seropositive, placing the donor among the 289 seropositive members of the cohort. Every donor gave a peripheral blood sample, and the peripheral blood mononuclear cells from that sample were used for TCR beta sequencing. The Qiagen DNeasy Blood Extraction Kit was used to extract genomic DNA from the blood cell samples. The investigation overall reported the following: In both the original and validation cohorts, the classifier was reported to diagnose cytomegalovirus status with high specificity and sensitivity. Compared with equally common non-associated chains, HLA-associated TCR beta chains in a later analysis were more clonally expanded and had lower generation probabilities. Because HLA typing was missing for some donors at each locus, association tests included only the typed subset. In a later analysis, TCR association rates were found to vary across HLA loci, with the most associated TCRs seen for DRB1 alleles and the fewest for HLA-C alleles. Some IMGT-functional V segments, including TRBV6-2 and TRBV6-3, could not be told apart with the 87-base-pair reads, so those segments were excluded. The presence/absence analyses assumed that sequencing depth was roughly uniform across donors, and that assumption may not be true. In the study, some 160 TCR beta chains were listed as associated with cytomegalovirus. In an earlier analysis of fewer than 700 of the donors, most TCR beta V segments appeared in productive rearrangements about 87% or about 30% of the time, broadly matching IMGT annotations. A later genetic analysis associated a missense DCLRE1C variant with V-gene and J-gene trimming of TCR beta chains, and an independent cohort replicated the association. CMV serostatus was the only immune exposure information available for the cohort. A later analysis reported that several top co-occurrence clusters appeared linked to parvovirus B19, influenza, CMV and Epstein-Barr virus. While some public TCRs were present in many individuals, most TCR sequences turned up only very rarely across donors. A later genetic analysis reported fewer N-insertions in productive TCRs among donors in an Asian-associated ancestry cluster than the roughly 700-donor mean. A further reported finding was that TCR beta sequences accurately predicted the HLA-A and HLA-B alleles for most subjects in the first cohort. In vitro tests confirmed that a few of the cytomegalovirus-associated TCR beta chains recognize cytomegalovirus antigens. A cluster of highly shared sequence variants was judged likely to represent a technical artifact of the sequencing pipeline. This cohort had only TCR beta chains sequenced, and the lack of alpha or paired-chain data limited which features could be detected. The earlier analysis of 587 of the donors excluded roughly 17 rarely observed V segments, including chromosome 9 orphons, because counts were too low. When HLA alleles, especially DR and DQ, strongly co-occurred, attributing TCR associations to individual alleles was difficult. Correlated functional status among segregating V segments might reflect linkage disequilibrium, but an unknown experimental factor could not be ruled out. It was suggested by the authors that the approach could potentially be generalized to other disease states and immunological phenotypes. In a later analysis, some 17,000 TCR beta sequences were associated with specific HLA alleles at a false discovery rate of 0.05. According to a later analysis, most CMV-associated TCR beta chains appeared to be HLA-restricted, and the HLA associations seemed to be driven largely by CMV exposure.

To note about this clone: What antigen it recognizes has not been identified. Per-base qualities were not stored, and no clone one base away is much larger.

Receptor libraries were prepared by the immunoSEQ multiplex PCR assay. A mixture of 60 forward primers for TCR Vbeta segments and 13 reverse primers for TCR Jbeta segments was used in the multiplex PCR. The CDR3 region of rearranged TCR beta genes was amplified from genomic DNA by a multiplex PCR assay. The Illumina HiSeq System was used to sequence the amplified TCR beta libraries as 87-base-pair reads. The authors' pipeline ran thus. In a later analysis, roughly 80 million unique TCR beta chains were counted across the 650 to 750 repertoires, and about 9.9 million of these chains were shared by at least two donors. A nearest-neighbor algorithm error-corrected the raw reads and collapsed the reads into unique sequences, merging closely related sequences to remove PCR and sequencing errors. Alignment of CDR3 sequences to IMGT reference sequences was used to assign V, D and J gene segments. For a sequence to be retained, a match of at least six nucleotides to both a V gene segment and a J gene segment was required. Rearrangements were called productive when the CDR3 lacked stop codons and stayed in frame with V and J; all others were non-productive. CDR3 was defined by IMGT convention, running from the second conserved V-encoded cysteine to the conserved J-encoded phenylalanine. In an earlier analysis of more than 550 of the donors, sequences lacking an unambiguous match to a single V gene segment were excluded. An earlier analysis of 550 to 650 of the donors classified V segments as functional when productive rearrangements were above 56.7% and as segregating when the standard deviation between donors was above 5%. A statistical classification framework was built to diagnose cytomegalovirus status from the catalog of TCR beta chain sequences. A later analysis assigned V and J genes by comparing TCR nucleotide sequences with IMGT/GENE-DB human TR gene sequences. The TCRdist pipeline was used in a later analysis to assign CDR3 sequences and most-parsimonious VDJ recombination scenarios. In a later analysis, every TCR beta chain was defined by the combination of its CDR3 amino acid sequence and its V-gene family, and reads without a unique V-gene family were dropped. In a later analysis, 450 to 600 highly shared, low-generation-probability nucleotide sequences were removed to address suspected cross-contamination and a sequencing artifact. A later analysis calculated a clonal expansion index for each public chain from normalized within-repertoire ranks of inferred template counts. A later analysis computed generation probabilities with a VDJ recombination model fitted to out-of-frame rearrangements, and checked the results against IGoR. In a later analysis, hypergeometric tests were used to score TCR-TCR, TCR-HLA and TCR-CMV co-occurrence, with a repertoire-size bias correction applied to TCR pairs. To estimate false discovery rates, a later analysis permuted the HLA or CMV assignments 20 times. In a later analysis, co-occurring TCRs were grouped with DBSCAN, and TCRdist sequence similarity was added when clustering was performed within HLA-allele-positive subsets. For co-occurrence clustering, repertoires with fewer than 30,000 or more than 120,000 public chains were excluded, along with roughly 5 repertoires with anomalous nucleotide sharing. In its TCRdb copy, this immuneACCESS table keeps in-frame sequences only and misses some clones. Where compared with another copy, unresolved V genes explain less than half of these, and the others have no known cause. Clone size and V and J calls were adopted from that table, with D and trimming inferred from the DNA. This sample comprises approximately 110,000 clones, 77% of them detected only once. The top ten clones comprise 9.5% to 15% of the sample.

The CDR3 starts with the cysteine, ends with the phenylalanine, and has 16 residues. This entry keeps only the CDR3 DNA: 48 bases, framed from base 1. Trimming removed 3 bases from V and 0 bases from J; the gene matches leave 4 bases unexplained. The germline V gene specifies MDHEN as CDR1 and SYDVKM as CDR2. The chain joins TRBV28 to TRBJ1-4, and 7 junctional nucleotides match TRBD1. Sequenced material: PBMCs. This receptor was obtained from a woman between 35 and 50 years old in good health and CMV-seropositive. The CDR3 sequence is CASSLKGAATNEKLFF. The nucleotide sequence is given as TGTGCCAGCAGTTTGAAGGGGGCGGCAACTAATGAAAAACTGTTTTTT. With the rest looked up from the reference TRBV28 and TRBJ1-4 genes rather than sequenced, the full variable domain is DVKVTQSSRYLVKRTGEKVFLECVQDMDHENMFWYRQDPGLGLRLIYFSYDVKMKEKGDIPEGYSVSREKKERFSLILESASTNQTSMYLCASSLKGAATNEKLFFGSGTQLSVL.